This T cell receptor (beta chain) came from a study of blood T cells in healthy people across ages. General study results and limits: Among T cells, TCR beta diversity per million cells dropped roughly linearly as age rose. Using unsorted PBMCs precluded a conclusive naive versus antigen-experienced comparison.

The CDR3 runs to 14 residues. Germline-derived CDR1 and CDR2 are SGHRS and YFSETQ. A second 7 to 11 cycle PCR used barcoded and J-beta primers. TCRdb re-called the 5' RACE reads with MiXCR, one entry per CDR3 protein. Here the sample spans 650,000 to 800,000 distinct CDR3 sequences, 44% being singletons. Each sample yielded at least 6 micrograms of PBMC total RNA. Note on this clonotype: Its antigen is unknown. The junction shows a germline mismatch at one end, possibly a read error.

V and J are TRBV5-1 and TRBJ1-2; a possible D gene is TRBD1 (6 bases). The TCR comes from a man in his 60s in good health. The sample taken for sequencing was blood. For the CDR3, the DNA is TGCGCCAGTAGCTTGGAAACAGGGATAGATGGCTACACCTTC. This codes for CASSLETGIDGYTF.